This T cell receptor beta chain was recorded in a study of blood T cell repertoires in COVID-19. Looking at the study overall: Donors in the United States, Italy and Spain gave samples during acute or convalescent COVID-19.

The CDR3 sequence is 18 residues long. Some clones are missing from TCRdb's copy, which holds only in-frame ones; the method was immunoSEQ multiplex PCR. The table shows 450,000 to 500,000 clones, with 80% to 90% occurring only once. This chain uses TRBV12-2 with TRBJ2-2; the table's D call TRBD1 went unverified against the DNA. TRBV12-2 is given as a pseudogene. The TCR originated in a human donor in a cohort sampled during active COVID-19. Source material: peripheral blood. DNA of the CDR3: TGTGCAAGTCGCTTAGTCGACAGGGGATGGGTAAACACCGGGGAGCTGTTTTTT. As protein: CASRLVDRGWVNTGELFF.